In this sample, the clone carrying this TCR beta chain turned up many times. The target antigen is unknown. Peripheral blood was collected from the related graft donor on the marrow donation day. The sample comes from a study of T cells after posttransplantation cyclophosphamide. The repertoire was sequenced with immunoSEQ multiplex PCR; TCRdb's copy has only in-frame clones and lacks some. This sample comprises roughly 45,000 clones, none seen once only. General study findings and limits: Skin or GI-infiltrating T cells shared few TRB sequences with blood. Donor CD8+ memory clones often dominated recipient blood repertoires at later times.

Germline loops: CDR1 WNHNN, CDR2 SYGVQD (reference sequence). Unmatched junction bases numbered 4, after V lost 3 bases and J lost 5 bases. The length of the CDR3 is 15 residues. This sequence joins TRBV10-1 and TRBJ2-1, with TRBD2 matching over 10 bases. This sequence originates from a middle-aged man in good health, CMV-negative, and a related stem cell transplant donor. Material for sequencing was PBMCs. CDR3 in DNA: TGCGCCAGCAGTGAATCTAGCGGGAGCAACAATGAGCAGTTCTTC. Amino acid sequence: CASSESSGSNNEQFF.